Listed below are T cell receptor beta chains from one sample, sequenced in a study of cytomegalovirus exposure and HLA in healthy donors. The assay was immunoSEQ multiplex PCR, and TCRdb's table has in-frame clones only and misses some. The sample lists some 180,000 clones; around 78% were seen once. Material: PBMCs. The receptors were gathered from a man aged 25 to 40 in good health and CMV-seronegative. Both conserved end residues are part of each CDR3. D genes are given only for firm matches. A clone size is listed for some rows: how often the clone was seen (once, few, many), or a class if it is expanded.

.	11	.	TRBV21-1	TRBJ1-1	CASESPGEAFF	TGTGCCAGCGAGAGCCCGGGGGAAGCTTTCTTT
once	15	TRBD1	TRBV10-3	TRBJ2-2	CAIRGTDTITGELFF	TGTGCCATCAGGGGGACAGACACGATCACCGGGGAGCTGTTTTTT
.	15	TRBD2	TRBV5-1	TRBJ2-5	CASSLGLAGSETQYF	TGCGCCAGCAGCTTGGGGCTAGCGGGATCAGAGACCCAGTACTTC
.	15	.	TRBV11-2	TRBJ2-2	CASSPIAENTGELFF	TGTGCCAGCAGCCCCATAGCGGAAAACACCGGGGAGCTGTTTTTT
.	15	.	TRBV6-5	TRBJ1-5	CASSYETYSNQPQHF	TGTGCCAGCAGTTACGAAACCTATAGCAATCAGCCCCAGCATTTT
once	17	.	TRBV9	TRBJ2-1	CASSVEDYHAPTIQQFF	TGTGCCAGCAGCGTAGAGGACTATCATGCCCCTACAATCCAGCAGTTCTTC
few	14	.	TRBV4-1	TRBJ1-1	CASSGRVRGTEAFF	TGCGCCAGCAGTGGCCGGGTTCGGGGCACTGAAGCTTTCTTT
.	12	.	TRBV7-9	TRBJ2-2	CSSSAPTGELFF	TGTTCCAGCAGCGCCCCGACTGGGGAGCTGTTTTTT
.	14	.	TRBV7-2	TRBJ2-1	CASSFSMGRDEQFF	TGTGCCAGCAGCTTTAGTATGGGGCGCGATGAGCAGTTCTTC
.	13	.	TRBV6-1	TRBJ2-7	CASSGSGAYEQHF	TGTGCCAGCAGTGGATCAGGGGCCTACGAGCAGCACTTC
.	13	.	TRBV7-9	TRBJ1-1	CSSSLKPNTEAFF	TGTTCCAGCAGCCTCAAGCCGAACACTGAAGCTTTCTTT
once	14	TRBD2	TRBV5-4	TRBJ2-7	CASSSGGDLNEQYF	TGTGCCAGCAGCTCGGGAGGGGATTTAAACGAGCAGTACTTC
.	15	.	TRBV28	TRBJ2-7	CASSPGRLGSYEQYF	TGTGCCAGCAGTCCCGGTCGGCTGGGGAGCTACGAGCAGTACTTC
few	14	.	TRBV4-2	TRBJ2-1	CASSLMEASNEQFF	TGTGCCAGCAGCCTCATGGAGGCCTCGAATGAGCAGTTCTTC
.	16	TRBD1	TRBV28	TRBJ1-5	CASSLGTGTINQPQHF	TGTGCCAGCAGTTTAGGGACAGGGACCATTAATCAGCCCCAGCATTTT
.	15	TRBD1	TRBV5-1	TRBJ2-5	CASSLGTGVKETQYF	TGCGCCAGCAGCCTCGGGACAGGGGTTAAAGAGACCCAGTACTTC
few	12	.	TRBV6-6	TRBJ2-3	CASSLAEDTQYF	TGTGCCAGCAGCTTAGCTGAAGATACGCAGTATTTT
.	13	.	TRBV5-1	TRBJ2-1	CASSLADPEGQFF	TGCGCCAGCAGCTTGGCGGACCCGGAGGGGCAGTTCTTC
.	17	.	TRBV7-3	TRBJ2-2	CASSLRSSAPNTGELFF	TGTGCCAGCAGCTTAAGATCTAGCGCACCGAACACCGGGGAGCTGTTTTTT
.	16	.	TRBV5-1	TRBJ2-1	CASSSPEGRLYNEQFF	TGCGCCAGCAGCTCCCCGGAGGGCCGCCTCTACAATGAGCAGTTCTTC
.	16	.	TRBV11-2	TRBJ2-2	CASSLGASASTGELFF	TGTGCCAGCAGCTTAGGTGCTTCTGCGAGCACCGGGGAGCTGTTTTTT
.	14	.	TRBV7-3	TRBJ2-7	CASRGRSGVDEQYF	TGTGCCAGCAGGGGACGTTCGGGGGTAGACGAGCAGTACTTC
.	16	TRBD1	TRBV27	TRBJ2-7	CASSSSAGQGWYEQYF	TGTGCCAGCAGTTCCTCCGCGGGACAGGGTTGGTACGAGCAGTACTTC
.	14	.	TRBV28	TRBJ2-7	CASSYSGRDCEQYF	TGTGCCAGCAGTTATTCGGGTCGGGACTGCGAGCAGTACTTC
many	16	TRBD1	TRBV6-4	TRBJ2-2	CASRAPGTGDTGELFF	TGTGCCAGCAGGGCACCCGGGACAGGGGACACCGGGGAGCTGTTTTTT
once	14	.	TRBV29-1	TRBJ2-6	CSVEAVSGANVLTF	TGCAGCGTTGAGGCCGTATCTGGGGCCAACGTCCTGACTTTC
once	14	.	TRBV10-3	TRBJ2-2	CAISDRSNTGELFF	TGTGCCATCAGTGACAGATCGAACACCGGGGAGCTGTTTTTT
.	12	.	TRBV28	TRBJ1-2	CASSFPIYGYTF	TGTGCCAGCAGTTTCCCCATCTATGGCTACACCTTC
.	14	.	TRBV28	TRBJ1-6	CASRGGRPNSPLHF	TGTGCCAGCAGAGGAGGTCGGCCTAATTCACCCCTCCACTTT
.	18	TRBD1	TRBV19	TRBJ1-4	CASSTADRVVFTNEKLFF	TGTGCCAGTAGTACCGCGGACAGGGTGGTCTTCACTAATGAAAAACTGTTTTTT
.	16	TRBD1	TRBV9	TRBJ2-5	CASSHRDRGIQETQYF	TGTGCCAGCAGCCATCGGGACAGGGGGATCCAAGAGACCCAGTACTTC
.	13	TRBD1	TRBV28	TRBJ2-7	CASYGQGSHEQYF	TGTGCCAGCTACGGACAGGGGAGCCACGAGCAGTACTTC
.	13	.	TRBV10-3	TRBJ1-1	CAISEGAGTEAFF	TGTGCCATCAGTGAGGGGGCCGGCACTGAAGCTTTCTTT
.	12	.	TRBV7-9	TRBJ1-2	CATSLDGYGYTF	TGTGCCACCTCACTTGATGGCTATGGCTACACCTTC
.	16	TRBD2	TRBV5-1	TRBJ2-5	CASRTLGLAGVETQYF	TGCGCCAGCAGGACACTGGGACTAGCGGGAGTGGAGACCCAGTACTTC
.	15	.	TRBV4-2	TRBJ2-7	CASSQGLEGRYEQYF	TGTGCCAGCAGCCAAGGTCTTGAGGGTAGGTACGAGCAGTACTTC
.	17	TRBD2	TRBV10-3	TRBJ2-1	CAISEPGTSGRLYEQFF	TGTGCCATCAGTGAGCCAGGGACTAGCGGGAGGTTATATGAGCAGTTCTTC
few	15	.	TRBV4-1	TRBJ2-1	CASSPLAATYNEQFF	TGCGCCAGCAGCCCATTAGCGGCCACCTACAATGAGCAGTTCTTC
few	14	.	TRBV5-1	TRBJ1-2	CASGLHFDTYGYTF	TGCGCCAGCGGTTTACATTTTGACACCTATGGCTACACCTTC
.	18	TRBD1	TRBV28	TRBJ2-7	CASSSRDRARVNLDEQYF	TGTGCCAGCAGTTCAAGGGACAGGGCCAGGGTTAATCTTGACGAGCAGTACTTC
.	18	TRBD1	TRBV5-1	TRBJ2-6	CASSPGQGAISGANVLTF	TGCGCCAGCAGCCCTGGACAGGGGGCTATCTCTGGGGCCAACGTCCTGACTTTC
few	14	.	TRBV27	TRBJ2-5	CASSYTGLKETQYF	TGTGCCAGCAGCTATACAGGGCTGAAGGAGACCCAGTACTTC
.	16	TRBD2	TRBV30	TRBJ2-1	CAWRDPGTSVYNEQFF	TGTGCCTGGAGGGACCCCGGGACTAGCGTATACAATGAGCAGTTCTTC
.	16	.	TRBV4-2	TRBJ1-4	CASSQVGQAANEKLFF	TGTGCCAGCAGCCAAGTGGGGCAGGCGGCTAATGAAAAACTGTTTTTT
.	14	TRBD1	TRBV28	TRBJ2-7	CASSLGQGVDEQYF	TGTGCCAGCAGCCTAGGACAGGGGGTGGACGAGCAGTACTTC
.	16	TRBD2	TRBV7-9	TRBJ2-7	CASSSSSGSPTYEQYF	TGTGCCAGCAGCTCCAGTAGCGGGAGCCCCACCTACGAGCAGTACTTC
.	14	TRBD2	TRBV10-3	TRBJ2-1	CAISQRDSYNEQFF	TGTGCCATCAGTCAGCGGGACTCCTACAATGAGCAGTTCTTC
.	12	.	TRBV6-5	TRBJ2-1	CASSSTGNEQFF	TGTGCCAGCAGCAGCACAGGCAATGAGCAGTTCTTC
few	15	.	TRBV6-5	TRBJ1-5	CASSSRTGGDQPQHF	TGTGCCAGCAGTTCCAGGACGGGAGGGGATCAGCCCCAGCATTTT
.	16	TRBD2	TRBV5-4	TRBJ2-1	CASSLEAGGPHNEQFF	TGTGCCAGCAGCTTGGAAGCGGGAGGGCCGCACAATGAGCAGTTCTTC
.	14	TRBD1	TRBV2	TRBJ1-2	CASRRTGDAYGYTF	TGTGCCAGCAGACGGACAGGGGATGCCTATGGCTACACCTTC
.	15	TRBD1	TRBV2	TRBJ1-2	CASSKLGQGALGYTF	TGTGCCAGCAGTAAGCTGGGACAGGGGGCTTTAGGCTACACCTTC
once	15	TRBD2	TRBV9	TRBJ2-1	CASSQKRGSYNEQFF	TGTGCCAGCAGCCAGAAGCGGGGGTCCTACAATGAGCAGTTCTTC
.	14	TRBD1	TRBV2	TRBJ2-7	CASSRDRVSDEQYF	TGTGCCAGCAGTCGCGACAGGGTTTCAGACGAGCAGTACTTC
.	14	.	TRBV4-1	TRBJ2-7	CASSQGTVAYEQYF	TGCGCCAGCAGCCAAGGGACAGTTGCTTACGAGCAGTACTTC
.	15	.	TRBV9	TRBJ2-7	CASSRDGQLHYEQYF	TGTGCCAGCAGCCGCGACGGTCAACTACACTACGAGCAGTACTTC
.	11	.	TRBV5-5	TRBJ1-2	CASSSVSDYTF	TGTGCCAGCAGCTCGGTCAGCGACTACACCTTC
.	15	TRBD1	TRBV25-1	TRBJ1-1	CASDHIRQGKAEAFF	TGTGCCAGCGATCACATTAGACAGGGAAAAGCTGAAGCTTTCTTT
.	15	TRBD1	TRBV6-1	TRBJ1-6	CASRTPGQINSPLHF	TGTGCCAGCAGGACCCCGGGACAGATTAATTCACCCCTCCACTTT